This TCR beta chain was recovered during a study of blood T cell repertoires in COVID-19. Turning to the study itself: The United States, Italy and Spain provided the acute and convalescent COVID-19 samples. PBMCs, B-cell-depleted T cells, or T cells were the source of the cDNA or gDNA that made up the material.

Original data processing: Amplification from reference gene primers served as the basis for estimated nucleated cell counts. Assay: immunoSEQ multiplex PCR; the TCRdb copy retains only in-frame clones and omits some. V, J and clone size derive from that table, while D and trimming were established from the DNA sequence. The sample contains some 150,000 clones, around nine tenths of which appear only once. Per the germline V gene, CDR1 is PRHDT and CDR2 is FYEKMQ (reference sequence). This CDR3 is built from 15 residues. Trimming shortened V by 7 bases and J by 0 bases, and 10 bases separated the two germline ends.

This chain links TRBV13 with TRBJ1-6; no reliable D call. This TCR derives from a woman aged 45-59 years with active or convalescent COVID-19. The sample taken for sequencing was peripheral blood. This chain's CDR3 is CASTLQSSYNSPLHF. CDR3 nucleotide sequence: TGTGCCAGCACTTTACAGAGCTCCTATAATTCACCCCTCCACTTT. Filled out from reference TRBV13 and TRBJ1-6, the complete variable domain reads AAGVIQSPRHLIKEKRETATLKCYPIPRHDTVYWYQQGPGQDPQFLISFYEKMQSDKGSIPDRFSAQQFSDYHSELNMSSLELGDSALYFCASTLQSSYNSPLHFGNGTRLTVT.